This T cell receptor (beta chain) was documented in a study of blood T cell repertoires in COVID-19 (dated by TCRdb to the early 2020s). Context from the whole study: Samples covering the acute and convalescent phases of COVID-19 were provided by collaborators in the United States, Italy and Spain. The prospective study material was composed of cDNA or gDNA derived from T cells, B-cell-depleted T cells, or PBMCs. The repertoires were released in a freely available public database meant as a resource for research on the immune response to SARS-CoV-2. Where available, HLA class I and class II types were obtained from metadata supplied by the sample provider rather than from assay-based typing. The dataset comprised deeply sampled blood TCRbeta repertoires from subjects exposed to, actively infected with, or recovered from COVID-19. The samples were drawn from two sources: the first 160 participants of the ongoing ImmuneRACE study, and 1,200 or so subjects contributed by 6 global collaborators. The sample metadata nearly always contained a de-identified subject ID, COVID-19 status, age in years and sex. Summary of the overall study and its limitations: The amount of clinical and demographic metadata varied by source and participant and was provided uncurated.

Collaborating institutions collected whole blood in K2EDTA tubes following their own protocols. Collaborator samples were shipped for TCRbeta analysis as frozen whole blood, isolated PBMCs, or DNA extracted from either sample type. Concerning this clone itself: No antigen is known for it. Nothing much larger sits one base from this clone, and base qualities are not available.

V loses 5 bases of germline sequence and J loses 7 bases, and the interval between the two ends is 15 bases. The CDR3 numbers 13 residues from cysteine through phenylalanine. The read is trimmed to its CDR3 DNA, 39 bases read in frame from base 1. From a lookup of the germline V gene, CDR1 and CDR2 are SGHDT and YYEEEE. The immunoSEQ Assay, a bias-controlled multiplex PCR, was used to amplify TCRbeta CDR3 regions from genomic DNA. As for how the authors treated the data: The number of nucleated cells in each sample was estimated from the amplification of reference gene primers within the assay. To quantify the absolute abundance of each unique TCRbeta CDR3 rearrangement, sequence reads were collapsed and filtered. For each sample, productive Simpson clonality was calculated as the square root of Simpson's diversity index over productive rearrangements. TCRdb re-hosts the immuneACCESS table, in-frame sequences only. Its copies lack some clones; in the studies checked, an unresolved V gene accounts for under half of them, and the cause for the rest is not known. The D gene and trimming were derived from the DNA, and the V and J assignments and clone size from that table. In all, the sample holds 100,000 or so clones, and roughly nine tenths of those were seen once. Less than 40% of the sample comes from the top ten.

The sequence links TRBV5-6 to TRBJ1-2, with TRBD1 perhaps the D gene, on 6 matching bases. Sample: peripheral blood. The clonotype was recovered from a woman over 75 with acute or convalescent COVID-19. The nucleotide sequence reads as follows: TGTGCCAGCAGAGAGGGAGGGGGAGGTGGCTACACCTTC. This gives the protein CASREGGGGGYTF.